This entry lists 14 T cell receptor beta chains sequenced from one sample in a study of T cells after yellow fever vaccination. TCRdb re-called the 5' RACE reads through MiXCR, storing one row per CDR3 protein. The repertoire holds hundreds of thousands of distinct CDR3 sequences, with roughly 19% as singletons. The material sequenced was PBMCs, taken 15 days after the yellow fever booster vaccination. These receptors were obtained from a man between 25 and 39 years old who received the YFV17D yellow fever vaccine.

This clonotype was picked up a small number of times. The CDR3 DNA follows: TGTGCCAGCAGCCTTCTTAGGGGACTCTCTGGGGCCAACGTCCTGACTTTC. As protein: CASSLLRGLSGANVLTF. The chain combines TRBV3-1 with TRBJ2-6; D perhaps matches TRBD2 (6 bases). Germline V gives CDR1 LGHDT, CDR2 YNNKEL (reference sequence). The V and J ends lost 4 bases and 0 bases respectively, with 13 bases between them. The CDR3 has 17 amino acids.

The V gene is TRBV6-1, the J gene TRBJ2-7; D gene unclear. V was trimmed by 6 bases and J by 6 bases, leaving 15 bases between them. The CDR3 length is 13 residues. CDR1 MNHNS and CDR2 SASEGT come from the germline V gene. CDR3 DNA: TGTGCCAGCAGCCTTGACTCCTTGGGCGAGCAGTACTTC. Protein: CASSLDSLGEQYF.

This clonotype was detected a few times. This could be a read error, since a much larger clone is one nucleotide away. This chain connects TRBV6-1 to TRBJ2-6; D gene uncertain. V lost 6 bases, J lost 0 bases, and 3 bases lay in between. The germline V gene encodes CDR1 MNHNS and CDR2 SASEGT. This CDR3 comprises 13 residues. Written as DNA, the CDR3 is TGTGCCAGCAGGGCCTCTGGGGCCAACGTCCTGACTTTC. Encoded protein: CASRASGANVLTF.

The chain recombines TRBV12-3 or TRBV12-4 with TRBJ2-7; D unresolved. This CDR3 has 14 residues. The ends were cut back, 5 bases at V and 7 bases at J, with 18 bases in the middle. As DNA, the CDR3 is TGTGCCAGCAGTCTTACCCCACGGACCTGGGAGCAGTACTTC. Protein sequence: CASSLTPRTWEQYF.

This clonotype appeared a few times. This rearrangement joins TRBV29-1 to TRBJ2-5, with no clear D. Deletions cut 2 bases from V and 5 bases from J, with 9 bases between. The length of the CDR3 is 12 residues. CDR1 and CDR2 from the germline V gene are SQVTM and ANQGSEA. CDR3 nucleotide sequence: TGCAGCGTTGAAAGTTCCACGGAGACCCAGTACTTC. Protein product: CSVESSTETQYF.

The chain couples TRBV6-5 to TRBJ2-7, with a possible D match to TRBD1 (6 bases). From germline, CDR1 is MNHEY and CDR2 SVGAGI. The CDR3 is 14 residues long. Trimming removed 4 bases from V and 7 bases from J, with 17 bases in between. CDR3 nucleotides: TGTGCCAGCAGTTGGGGGCCGAACAGGTGGGAGCAGTACTTC. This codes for CASSWGPNRWEQYF.

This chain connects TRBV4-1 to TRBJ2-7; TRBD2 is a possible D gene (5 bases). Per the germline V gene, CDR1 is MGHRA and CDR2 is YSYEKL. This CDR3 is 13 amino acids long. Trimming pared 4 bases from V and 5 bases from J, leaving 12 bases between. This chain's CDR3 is CASSLPEGDEQYF. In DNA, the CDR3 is TGCGCCAGCAGCCTCCCTGAGGGAGACGAGCAGTACTTC.

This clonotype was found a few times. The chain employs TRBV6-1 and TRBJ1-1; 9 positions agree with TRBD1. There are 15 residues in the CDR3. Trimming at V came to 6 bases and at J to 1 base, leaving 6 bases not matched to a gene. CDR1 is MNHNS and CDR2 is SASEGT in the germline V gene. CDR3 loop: CASSRRDRENTEAFF. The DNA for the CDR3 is TGTGCCAGCAGCCGTCGGGACAGGGAGAACACTGAAGCTTTCTTT.

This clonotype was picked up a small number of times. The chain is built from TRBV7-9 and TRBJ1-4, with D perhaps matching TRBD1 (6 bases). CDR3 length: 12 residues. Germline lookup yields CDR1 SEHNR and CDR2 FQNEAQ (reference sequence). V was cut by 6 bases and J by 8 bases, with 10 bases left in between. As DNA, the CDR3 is TGTGCCAGCAGGCGGACAGCCGAAAAACTGTTTTTT. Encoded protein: CASRRTAEKLFF.

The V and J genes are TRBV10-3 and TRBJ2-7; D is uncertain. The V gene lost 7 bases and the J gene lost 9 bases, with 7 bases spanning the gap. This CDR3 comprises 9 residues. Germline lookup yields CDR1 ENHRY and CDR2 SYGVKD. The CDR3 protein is CAIKSWQYF. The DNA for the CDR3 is TGTGCCATCAAGTCGTGGCAGTACTTC.

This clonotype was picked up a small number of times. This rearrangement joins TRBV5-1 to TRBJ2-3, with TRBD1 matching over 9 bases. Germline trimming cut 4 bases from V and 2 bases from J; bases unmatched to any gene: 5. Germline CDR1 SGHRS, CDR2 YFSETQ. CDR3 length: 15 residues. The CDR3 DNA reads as TGCGCCAGCAGCCGACAGGGGGTCCTCACAGATACGCAGTATTTT. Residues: CASSRQGVLTDTQYF.

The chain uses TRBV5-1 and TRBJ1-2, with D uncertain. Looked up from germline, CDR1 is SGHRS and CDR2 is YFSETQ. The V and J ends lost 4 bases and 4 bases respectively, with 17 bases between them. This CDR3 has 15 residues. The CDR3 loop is CASSASNRLLYGYTF. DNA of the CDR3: TGCGCCAGCAGCGCGTCAAACAGACTCCTCTATGGCTACACCTTC.

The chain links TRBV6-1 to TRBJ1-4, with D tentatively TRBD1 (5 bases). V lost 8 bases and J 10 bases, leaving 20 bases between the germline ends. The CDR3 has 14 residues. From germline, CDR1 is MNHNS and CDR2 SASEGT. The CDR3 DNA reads TGTGCCAGCGATCCTGACGGGGGTTCTGGAAAACTGTTTTTT. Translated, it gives CASDPDGGSGKLFF.

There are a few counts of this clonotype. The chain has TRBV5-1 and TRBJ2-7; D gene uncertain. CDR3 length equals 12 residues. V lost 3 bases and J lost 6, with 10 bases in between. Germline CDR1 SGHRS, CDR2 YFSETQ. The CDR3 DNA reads TGCGCCAGCAGCTCGGGCGGTCGCGAGCAGTACTTC. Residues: CASSSGGREQYF.